These 16 T cell receptor beta chains were all obtained from the same sample, sequenced in a study of regulatory T cells in long-lasting Graves disease. Documented time point: newly diagnosed GD, antithyroid drugs for less than 3 months. With RNA extracted from PBMCs as input, the TCR library was made. Building the TCR beta libraries relied on iRepertoire HTBI primers, and CDR3 regions underwent Arm-PCR. Via MiXCR, TCRdb re-called the multiplex PCR reads, giving one row per CDR3 protein. This table holds about 530,000 distinct CDR3 sequences, roughly 16% found once. These data were also reused for a study on T cells in Graves' hyperthyroidism and ophthalmopathy.

The sample consisted of peripheral blood mononuclear cells (PBMCs), taken at new diagnosis, from a patient treated with antithyroid drugs. The receptors derive from a woman aged 35 to 60 with Graves disease.

This clonotype was seen a handful of times. The rearrangement uses TRBV6-1 and TRBJ2-7; D call uncertain. V lost 2 bases and J 3 bases, leaving 11 bases between the germline ends. CDR1 and CDR2 from the germline V gene are MNHNS and SASEGT. There are 14 residues in the CDR3. CDR3 residues: CASSELAGLYEQYF. CDR3 nucleotide sequence: TGTGCCAGCAGTGAATTGGCAGGCCTCTACGAGCAGTACTTC.

The chain carries TRBV4-1 and TRBJ2-7, with 7 bases aligning to TRBD1. The CDR3 has 13 amino acids. Germline loops: CDR1 MGHRA, CDR2 YSYEKL. Germline trimming cut 4 bases from V and 5 bases from J; bases unmatched to any gene: 5. The CDR3, as DNA: TGCGCCAGCAGCCGAACGACAGGGAACGAGCAGTACTTC. Its translation: CASSRTTGNEQYF.

There are a few counts of this clonotype. Only one base separates this from a far larger clonotype, so it likely reflects a read error. The chain recombines TRBV6-6 with TRBJ1-4; no clear D. Per the germline V gene, CDR1 is MNHNY and CDR2 is SVGAGI (reference sequence). The CDR3 is made up of 15 amino acids. Here the CDR3 reads CASSYSGSRGEQLFF. The CDR3 coding sequence is TGTGCCAGCAGTTACTCGGGCAGCCGAGGTGAACAACTGTTTTTT.

In its sample, this clonotype was seen many times. The gene calls are TRBV3-1 and TRBJ1-6; D ambiguous. There are 17 residues in the CDR3. The germline gives CDR1 LGHDT, CDR2 YNNKEL (reference sequence). Trimming left V 0 bases short and J 2 bases short, with 11 bases between. The CDR3 DNA reads TGTGCCAGCAGCCAAGATATCCCCGGGACCTATAATTCACCCCTCCACTTT. It yields the protein CASSQDIPGTYNSPLHF. Looking up the rest from reference TRBV3-1 and TRBJ1-6 gives the full variable domain: DTAVSQTPKYLVTQMGNDKSIKCEQNLGHDTMYWYKQDSKKFLKIMFSYNNKELIINETVPNRFSPKSPDKAHLNLHINSLELGDSAVYFCASSQDIPGTYNSPLHFGNGTRLTVT.

This clonotype was counted only a few times. The chain has TRBV19 and TRBJ2-2; 9 nucleotides align to TRBD2. CDR3 length equals 14 residues. Looked up from germline, CDR1 is LNHDA and CDR2 is SQIVND (reference sequence). V was pared by 6 bases and J by 6 bases, with 5 bases of the junction left unmatched. The CDR3 reads CASSQGGGAGELFF. CDR3 nucleotide sequence: TGTGCCAGTAGCCAGGGCGGGGGGGCCGGGGAGCTGTTTTTT.

This clonotype was found many times. V usage is TRBV7-9 and J usage is TRBJ2-5; D call uncertain. CDR3 size: 12 residues. From germline, CDR1 is SEHNR and CDR2 FQNEAQ (reference sequence). The V gene lost 4 bases and the J gene lost 2 bases, with 5 bases spanning the gap. The CDR3 here is CASSSTQETQYF. The CDR3 DNA reads TGTGCCAGCAGCTCAACACAAGAGACCCAGTACTTC.

V usage is TRBV7-9 and J usage is TRBJ1-6; TRBD1 agrees at 7 bases. With 5 bases clipped from V and 4 bases from J, the junction kept 8 bases outside the gene matches. CDR1 SEHNR and CDR2 FQNEAQ come from the germline V gene (reference sequence). The CDR3 spans 16 residues. The chain's CDR3 is CASSQQGIIYNSPLHF. The CDR3 nucleotides are TGTGCCAGCAGCCAACAGGGGATAATATATAATTCACCCCTCCACTTT.

This clonotype was seen at least ten times. The chain is built from TRBV7-6 and TRBJ1-1; 8 bases are shared with TRBD1. V trimming: 4 bases; J trimming: 9 bases; junction bases outside the gene matches: 13. Germline V gene data show CDR1 as SGHVS and CDR2 as FNYEAQ. This CDR3 contains 15 residues. CDR3 DNA: TGTGCCAGCAGCTCCCTTTCGACAGGGGCAAATAAAGCTTTCTTT. This codes for CASSSLSTGANKAFF.

The gene calls are TRBV7-2 and TRBJ1-1; TRBD1 matches 7 bases. This CDR3 has 18 amino acids. The V gene's germline CDR1 is SGHTA and CDR2 FQGNSA. Trimming at V came to 5 bases and at J to 1 base, leaving 16 bases not matched to a gene. For the CDR3, the DNA is TGTGCCAGCAGCACGCCCGGGACAGCGCTGTTAGGGAACACTGAAGCTTTCTTT. Encoded protein: CASSTPGTALLGNTEAFF. Complete variable domain (other parts from reference TRBV7-2 and TRBJ1-1): GAGVSQSPSNKVTEKGKDVELRCDPISGHTALYWYRQSLGQGLEFLIYFQGNSAPDKSGLPSDRFSAERTGGSVSTLTIQRTQQEDSAVYLCASSTPGTALLGNTEAFFGQGTRLTVV.

This clonotype was recorded a few times. This chain joins TRBV6-5 and TRBJ1-2; possible D gene TRBD1, 5 bases. The germline V gene encodes CDR1 MNHEY and CDR2 SVGAGI. The CDR3 contains 14 residues. V shed 2 bases and J shed 0 bases, with 7 bases lying between them. CDR3 DNA sequence: TGTGCCAGCAGTTACACGGGGGCTAACTATGGCTACACCTTC. As protein: CASSYTGANYGYTF.

The sample holds many counts of this clonotype. The chain links TRBV5-1 to TRBJ2-3; either TRBD1 or TRBD2 may supply D (6 bases each). CDR1 SGHRS and CDR2 YFSETQ come from the germline V gene. This CDR3 has 15 residues. Trimming pared 1 base from V and 4 bases from J, leaving 13 bases between. CDR3 DNA sequence: TGCGCCAGCAGCTTGTGGGGGGCGCTTTCAGATACGCAGTATTTT. It encodes CASSLWGALSDTQYF.

The chain joins TRBV7-2 to TRBJ1-1; D call uncertain. Germline CDR1 and CDR2: SGHTA and FQGNSA. Between the trimmed V and J ends, which lost 4 bases and 1 base, there was a span of 7 bases. This CDR3 contains 13 residues. The CDR3 loop is CASSYQANTEAFF. The CDR3 region has the DNA TGTGCCAGCAGCTATCAAGCGAACACTGAAGCTTTCTTT.

Comment on this clonotype: Since a far larger clone is one base different, this is likely a read error. The chain carries TRBV11-3 and TRBJ2-7; possible D gene TRBD2, 5 bases. The CDR3 loop spans 14 amino acids. Germline V gene lookup returns CDR1 SGHNT and CDR2 YENEEA. The CDR3 region has the DNA TGTGCCAGCAGGACTACTAGTTCCTCCTACGAGCAGTGCTTC. Translated, it gives CASRTTSSSYEQCF.

Comment on this clonotype: Since a far larger clone is one base different, this is likely a read error. The chain uses TRBV30 and TRBJ2-5, with no clear D. TRBJ2-1 matches the DNA end more closely, so the J call is doubtful. The CDR3 totals 12 residues. Germline lookup yields CDR1 GTSNPN and CDR2 SVGIG (reference sequence). The CDR3 DNA is TGTGCCCGGACGGGCAGGAACAATGAGCAGTTCTTC. Residues: CARTGRNNEQFF.

A few counts support this clonotype. The chain recombines TRBV12-3 or TRBV12-4 with TRBJ2-4; TRBD2 aligns across 9 bases. This CDR3 spans 20 amino acids. The junction had 16 bases not matched to a gene; V was cut back by 4 bases and J by 0 bases. CDR3 amino acids: CASSSFGGRLAELAKNIQYF. In DNA form, the CDR3 reads TGTGCCAGCAGTTCGTTTGGGGGGAGACTAGCGGAGCTAGCCAAAAACATTCAGTACTTC.

The rearrangement joins TRBV29-1 to TRBJ1-3; D ambiguous. The CDR3 spans 11 residues. The germline gives CDR1 SQVTM, CDR2 ANQGSEA. The germline V and J ends were trimmed by 8 bases and 0 bases, with 5 bases remaining between them. The CDR3 DNA follows: TGCAGCCTTCTCTCTGGAAACACCATATATTTT. It translates to CSLLSGNTIYF.